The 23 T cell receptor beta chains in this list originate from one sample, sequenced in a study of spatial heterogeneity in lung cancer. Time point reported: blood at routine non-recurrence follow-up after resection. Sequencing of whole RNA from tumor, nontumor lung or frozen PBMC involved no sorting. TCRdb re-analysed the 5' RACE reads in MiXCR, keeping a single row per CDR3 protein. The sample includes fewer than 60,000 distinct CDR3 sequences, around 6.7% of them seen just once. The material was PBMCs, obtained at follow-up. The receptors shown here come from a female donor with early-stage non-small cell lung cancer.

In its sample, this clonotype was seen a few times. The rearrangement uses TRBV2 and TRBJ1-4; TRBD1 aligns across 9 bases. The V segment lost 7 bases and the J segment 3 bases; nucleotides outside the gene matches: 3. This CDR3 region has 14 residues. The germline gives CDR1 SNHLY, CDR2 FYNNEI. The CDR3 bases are TGTGCCAGCATCCGGACAGGGGCTAATGAAAAACTGTTTTTT. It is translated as CASIRTGANEKLFF.

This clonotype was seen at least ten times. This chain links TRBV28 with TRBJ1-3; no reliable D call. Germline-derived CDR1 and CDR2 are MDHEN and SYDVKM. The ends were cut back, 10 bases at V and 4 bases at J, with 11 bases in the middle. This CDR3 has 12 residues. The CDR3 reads CATYDKGNTIYF. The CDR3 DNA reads TGTGCCACCTACGACAAGGGAAACACCATATATTTT.

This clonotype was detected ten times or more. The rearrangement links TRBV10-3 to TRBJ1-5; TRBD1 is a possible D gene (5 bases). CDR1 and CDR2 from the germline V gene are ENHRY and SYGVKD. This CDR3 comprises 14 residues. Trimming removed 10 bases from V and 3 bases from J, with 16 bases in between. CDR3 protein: CATSGGTNNQPQHF. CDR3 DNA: TGTGCCACCTCGGGGGGGACGAACAATCAGCCCCAGCATTTT.

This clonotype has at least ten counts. In DNA, the CDR3 is TGTGCCAGCAGCCTGGGACGAAACAATGAGCAGTTCTTC. Protein product: CASSLGRNNEQFF. The V gene is TRBV7-2, the J gene TRBJ2-1, with D perhaps given as TRBD1 or TRBD2 (5 bases each). The germline gives CDR1 SGHTA, CDR2 FQGNSA. Trimming took off 5 bases at V and 5 bases at J, with 10 bases between the two ends. The CDR3 runs to 13 residues.

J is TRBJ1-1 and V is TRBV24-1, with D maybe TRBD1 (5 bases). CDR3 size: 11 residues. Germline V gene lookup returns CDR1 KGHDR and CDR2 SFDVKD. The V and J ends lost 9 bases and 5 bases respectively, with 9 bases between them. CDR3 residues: CATGAGTEAFF. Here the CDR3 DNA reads TGTGCCACCGGGGCGGGGACTGAAGCTTTCTTT.

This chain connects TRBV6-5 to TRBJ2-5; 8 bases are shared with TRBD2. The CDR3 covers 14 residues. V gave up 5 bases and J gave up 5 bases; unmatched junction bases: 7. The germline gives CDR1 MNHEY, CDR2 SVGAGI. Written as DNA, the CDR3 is TGTGCCAGCAGTCCAAAAGCGGGGGTGGAGACCCAGTACTTC. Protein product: CASSPKAGVETQYF.

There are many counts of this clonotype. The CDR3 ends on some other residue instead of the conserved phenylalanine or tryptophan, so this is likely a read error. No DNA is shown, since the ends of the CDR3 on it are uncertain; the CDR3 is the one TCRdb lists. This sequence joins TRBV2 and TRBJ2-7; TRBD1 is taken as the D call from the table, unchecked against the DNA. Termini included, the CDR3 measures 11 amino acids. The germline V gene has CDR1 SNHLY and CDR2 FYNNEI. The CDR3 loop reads CASSERGDLIN.

CDR3 protein: CASSDRQGMAYEQYF. The CDR3 bases are TGTGCCAGCAGTGACCGACAGGGAATGGCCTACGAGCAGTACTTC. The chain recombines TRBV2 with TRBJ2-7, with 7 bases matching TRBD1. The CDR3 length is 15 residues. The J segment lost 2 bases and the V segment lost 3 bases, leaving 7 bases of the junction unmatched. Germline V lookup: CDR1 SNHLY, CDR2 FYNNEI.

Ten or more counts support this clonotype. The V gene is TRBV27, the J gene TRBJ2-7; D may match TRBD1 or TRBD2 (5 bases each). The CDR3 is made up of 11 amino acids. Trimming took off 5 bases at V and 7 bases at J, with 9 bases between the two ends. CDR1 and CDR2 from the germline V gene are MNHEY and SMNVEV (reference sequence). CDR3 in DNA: TGTGCCAGCAGTCAGGGACGGGAGCAGTACTTC. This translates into CASSQGREQYF.

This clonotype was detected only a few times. CDR3 sequence (DNA): TGTGCCAGCAGTTTATCGGGACTAGGGACCACAGATACGCAGTATTTT. It encodes CASSLSGLGTTDTQYF. The genes are TRBV12-3 or TRBV12-4 and TRBJ2-3; 8 nucleotides align to TRBD2. V was pared by 2 bases and J by 2 bases, with 6 bases of the junction left unmatched. The CDR3 runs 16 residues.

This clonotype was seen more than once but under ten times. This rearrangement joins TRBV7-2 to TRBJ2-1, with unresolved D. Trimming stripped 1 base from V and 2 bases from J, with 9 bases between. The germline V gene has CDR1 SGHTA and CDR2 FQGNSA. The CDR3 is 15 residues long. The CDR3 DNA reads TGTGCCAGCAGCTTAGGGCTCCCCGCCTACAATGAGCAGTTCTTC. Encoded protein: CASSLGLPAYNEQFF.

DNA of the CDR3: TGTGCCAGCAGTTACAGGGCGCCGGGACGGCAGTACTTC. Residues: CASSYRAPGRQYF. This rearrangement joins TRBV6-2 or TRBV6-3 to TRBJ2-7; D may be TRBD1 or TRBD2 (5 bases each). CDR3 size: 13 residues. Trimming shortened V by 2 bases and J by 9 bases, and 14 bases separated the two germline ends. CDR1 is MNHEY, CDR2 SVGEGT, per germline.

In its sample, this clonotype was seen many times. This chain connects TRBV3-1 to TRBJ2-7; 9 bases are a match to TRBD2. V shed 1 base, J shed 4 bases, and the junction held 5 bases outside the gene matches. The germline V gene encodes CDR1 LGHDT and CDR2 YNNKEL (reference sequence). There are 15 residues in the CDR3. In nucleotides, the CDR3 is TGTGCCAGCAGCCAAGTTAGCGGGGGAAGTTACGAGCAGTACTTC. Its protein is CASSQVSGGSYEQYF.

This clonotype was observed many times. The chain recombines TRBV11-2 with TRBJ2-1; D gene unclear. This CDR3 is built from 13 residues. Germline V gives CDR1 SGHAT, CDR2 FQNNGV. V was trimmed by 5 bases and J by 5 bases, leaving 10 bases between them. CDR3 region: CASSPSPHNEQFF. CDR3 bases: TGTGCCAGCAGCCCCTCACCGCACAATGAGCAGTTCTTC.

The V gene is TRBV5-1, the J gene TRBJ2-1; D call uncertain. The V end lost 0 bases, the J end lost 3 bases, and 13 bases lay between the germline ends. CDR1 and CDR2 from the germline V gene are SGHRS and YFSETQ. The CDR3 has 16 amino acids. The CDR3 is CASSLAGSTYYNEQFF. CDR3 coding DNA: TGCGCCAGCAGCTTGGCGGGTAGCACGTACTACAATGAGCAGTTCTTC.

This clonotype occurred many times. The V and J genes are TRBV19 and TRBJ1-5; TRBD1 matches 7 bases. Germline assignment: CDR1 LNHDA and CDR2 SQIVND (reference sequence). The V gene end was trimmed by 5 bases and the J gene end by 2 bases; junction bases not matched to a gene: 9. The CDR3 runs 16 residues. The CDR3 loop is CASSPRQGLGNQPQHF. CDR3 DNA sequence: TGTGCCAGTAGTCCACGACAGGGTCTCGGCAATCAGCCCCAGCATTTT. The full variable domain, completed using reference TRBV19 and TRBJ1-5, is DGGITQSPKYLFRKEGQNVTLSCEQNLNHDAMYWYRQDPGQGLRLIYYSQIVNDFQKGDIAEGYSVSREKKESFPLTVTSAQKNPTAFYLCASSPRQGLGNQPQHFGDGTRLSIL.

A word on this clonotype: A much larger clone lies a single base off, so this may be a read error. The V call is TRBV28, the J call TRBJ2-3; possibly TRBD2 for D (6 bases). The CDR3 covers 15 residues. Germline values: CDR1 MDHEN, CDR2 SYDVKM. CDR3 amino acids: CASSLRDLSTDSQYF. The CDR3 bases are TGTGCCAGCAGTCTCCGGGACTTAAGCACAGATTCGCAGTATTTT. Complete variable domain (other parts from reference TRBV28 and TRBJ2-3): DVKVTQSSRYLVKRTGEKVFLECVQDMDHENMFWYRQDPGLGLRLIYFSYDVKMKEKGDIPEGYSVSREKKERFSLILESASTNQTSMYLCASSLRDLSTDSQYFGPGTRLTVL.

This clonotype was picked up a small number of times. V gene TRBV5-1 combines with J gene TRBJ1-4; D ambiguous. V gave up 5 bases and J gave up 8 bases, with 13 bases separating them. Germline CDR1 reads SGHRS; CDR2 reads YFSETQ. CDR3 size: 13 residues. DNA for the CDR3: TGCGCCAGCAGGCAGGCGACGAGAGAAAAACTGTTTTTT. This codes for CASRQATREKLFF.

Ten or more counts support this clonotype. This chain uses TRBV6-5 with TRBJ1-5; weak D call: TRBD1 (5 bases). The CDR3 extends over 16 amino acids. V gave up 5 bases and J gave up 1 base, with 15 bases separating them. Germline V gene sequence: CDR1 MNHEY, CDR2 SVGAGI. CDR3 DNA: TGTGCCAGCAGTCCCCGTCGGGGGAGAAGCAATCAGCCCCAGCATTTT. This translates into CASSPRRGRSNQPQHF.

The CDR3 spells CASSLASGGVKETQYF. The CDR3 nucleotides are TGTGCCAGCAGCTTAGCTAGCGGGGGGGTGAAAGAGACCCAGTACTTC. V usage is TRBV7-2 and J usage is TRBJ2-5; 11 bases line up with TRBD2. The CDR3 has 16 amino acids. In germline, CDR1 is SGHTA, CDR2 FQGNSA. V dropped 0 bases and J dropped 3; count of bases not matched to a gene: 3.

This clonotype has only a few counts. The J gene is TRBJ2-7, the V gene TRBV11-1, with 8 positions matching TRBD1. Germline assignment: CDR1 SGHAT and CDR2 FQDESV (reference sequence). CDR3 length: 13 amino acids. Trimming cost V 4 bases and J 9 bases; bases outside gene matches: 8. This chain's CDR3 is CASSSPGQVRQYF. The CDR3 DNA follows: TGTGCCAGCAGCTCACCGGGACAGGTCAGGCAGTACTTC.

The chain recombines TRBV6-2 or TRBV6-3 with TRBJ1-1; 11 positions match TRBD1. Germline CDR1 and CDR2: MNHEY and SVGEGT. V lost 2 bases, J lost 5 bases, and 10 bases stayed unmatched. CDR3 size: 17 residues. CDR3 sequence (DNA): TGTGCCAGCAGTTACCCCAGGGACAGGGGGTATTCGACTGAAGCTTTCTTT. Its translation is CASSYPRDRGYSTEAFF.

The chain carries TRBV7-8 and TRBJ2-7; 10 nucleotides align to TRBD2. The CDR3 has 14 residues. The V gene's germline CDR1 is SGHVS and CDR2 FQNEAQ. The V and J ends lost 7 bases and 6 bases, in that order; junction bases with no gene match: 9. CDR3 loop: CASIRLAGDIEQYF. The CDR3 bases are TGTGCCAGCATCCGCCTAGCGGGGGATATCGAGCAGTACTTC. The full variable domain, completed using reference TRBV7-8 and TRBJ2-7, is GAGVSQSPRYKVAKRGQDVALRCDPISGHVSLFWYQQALGQGPEFLTYFQNEAQLDKSGLPSDRFFAERPEGSVSTLKIQRTQQEDSAVYLCASIRLAGDIEQYFGPGTRLTVT.